This T cell receptor (beta chain) originates from a study of shared T cell receptors in the human thymus (dated by TCRdb to the early 2020s). Looking at the study overall: The study examined how the human thymus generates shared, self-reactive T-cell receptor alpha chains.

A note on this clone: Its antigen has not been determined. Base quality data are lacking; no much larger clone is found one base away.

Libraries were built with the immunoSEQ multiplex PCR assay. TCRdb's version of the immuneACCESS table is confined to in-frame rearrangements and falls short of the full clone set. An unresolved V gene accounts for under half of the shortfall where checked; the remainder is of unknown origin. The table for this sample lists some 720,000 clones; 85% to 90% of them were counted only once. The leading ten clones occupy about 0.01% of the sample. V ends up 4 bases short and J 1 base short, with an unmatched junction base count of 19. Spanning cysteine to phenylalanine, the CDR3 consists of 19 amino acids. Just CDR3 DNA is preserved here, 57 bases in frame from base 1. Per the germline V gene, LGHNA is the CDR1 and YSLEER is the CDR2. This same sample was also taken into another study, of human thymus T cells. The second study reports: In Finland, the donors were immunologically healthy infants who were having open corrective cardiac surgery for congenital heart defects. Thymus tissue was collected as surgical resects that were removed during corrective cardiac surgery. Both the thymic and the peripheral blood repertoires appeared to show biased V and J gene segment usage. The related research found that thymic TCR repertoires overlapped highly between unrelated individuals. TCR alpha and beta repertoires from about 8 infant thymus samples and a few related peripheral blood samples were characterized in the study. Donor ages ranging from about 7 to 250 days were recorded, and more than 5 male and a couple of female infants were included in the cohort. Thymocytes were released mechanically from tissue and stored at -70 °C as pellets of about 9-32 million cells. A QIAsymphony instrument was used to extract genomic DNA from the frozen cell pellets. The immunoSEQ multiplex PCR assay was used to amplify the TCRB and TCRAD loci from a standardized amount of quality-controlled genomic DNA. The amplicons covered the V(D)J region and were long enough to include the CDR3 and to identify the V and J genes. The amplicons were sequenced on an Illumina platform via the commercial immunoSEQ service. Primer bias and sequencing errors were corrected as previously described, and TCRAD and TCRB definitions were based on the IMGT database. immunoSEQ Analyzer 3.0 and VDJTools were used for repertoire analysis, which covered basic statistics, V/J segment usage, diversity estimates, rarefaction and pairwise overlap. Chao1, ChaoE, Efron-Thisted, Shannon and inverse Simpson indices were used to estimate diversity, which was also estimated on datasets down-sampled to the smallest sample. Repertoire overlap used strict matching of CDR3 nucleotide sequence, V gene and J gene, with Jaccard-based multidimensional scaling clustering. On average, thymus samples yielded roughly 800,000 unique TCRB clonotypes, whereas blood samples yielded roughly 80,000.

The sequenced material came from thymocytes. The sequence derives from a boy under two years old with a congenital heart defect. Donor details come from another sample of the same person, matched by shared clones. Recombination joined TRBV4-3 with TRBJ2-7, and 7 junction bases match TRBD2. The DNA sequence is TGCGCCAGCAGCCCCATCCCCTTCATGGAGCGGGGTAGTTCCTACGAGCAGTACTTC. It specifies CASSPIPFMERGSSYEQYF.